These 16 T cell receptor beta chains came from one sample sequenced in a study of read filtering for tumor transcriptome and immune sequencing. The library was built from roughly 400 ng RNA with molecular barcoded adaptors for alpha/delta and beta/gamma chains. Via MiXCR, TCRdb re-called the reads, giving one row per CDR3 protein. The table lists 35,000 to 50,000 distinct CDR3 sequences, less than 20% of them singletons, with 30% to 45% in the top ten. Sequences were obtained from a population of CD138-negative cells sorted from bone marrow. Source of these receptors: a donor older than 35 with multiple myeloma.

CDR3 nucleotide sequence: TGCGCCAGCAGCCCCGCAGGGCATACCTACGAGCAGTACTTC. This sequence encodes CASSPAGHTYEQYF. The chain uses TRBV5-1 and TRBJ2-7, with a weak D call TRBD1 (5 bases). CDR3 size: 14 residues. V lost 4 bases and J lost 2, with 13 bases in between. Germline lookup yields CDR1 SGHRS and CDR2 YFSETQ.

V and J are TRBV7-9 and TRBJ2-7; D is ambiguous. Germline V CDR1 and CDR2: SEHNR, FQNEAQ (reference sequence). This CDR3 contains 14 residues. Trimming removed 5 bases from V and 2 bases from J, with 13 bases in between. CDR3 residues: CASSPPNGTYEQYF. CDR3 DNA sequence: TGTGCCAGCAGCCCACCGAACGGAACCTACGAGCAGTACTTC.

Many counts were recorded for this clonotype. The J gene is TRBJ2-1, the V gene TRBV20-1; 11 bases line up with TRBD2. Germline loops: CDR1 DFQATT, CDR2 SNEGSKA (reference sequence). J was trimmed by 2 bases and V by 0 bases; bases with no gene match: 0. The CDR3 contains 15 residues. CDR3: CSARDSGRAYNEQFF. Written as DNA, the CDR3 is TGCAGTGCTAGAGATAGCGGGAGGGCCTACAATGAGCAGTTCTTC.

This clonotype was seen ten or more times. This rearrangement joins TRBV20-1 to TRBJ2-5; the D is unclear. Between the trimmed V and J ends, which lost 0 bases and 2 bases, there was a span of 13 bases. There are 15 residues in the CDR3. Per the germline V gene, CDR1 is DFQATT and CDR2 is SNEGSKA (reference sequence). CDR3 DNA sequence: TGCAGTGCTAGAGACCTACAGTTGGATCAAGAGACCCAGTACTTC. This codes for CSARDLQLDQETQYF.

The chain joins TRBV7-9 to TRBJ1-2, with 8 bases lining up with TRBD1. The CDR3 is 15 residues long. Germline CDR1 reads SEHNR; CDR2 reads FQNEAQ (reference sequence). Trimming cost V 4 bases and J 7 bases; bases outside gene matches: 11. CDR3 sequence (DNA): TGTGCCAGCAGCTACCAGGGACAGGCCCGTTTTGGCTACACCTTC. It encodes CASSYQGQARFGYTF.

This clonotype was counted ten times or more. This chain links TRBV29-1 with TRBJ2-7; 10 nucleotides line up with TRBD2. The CDR3 has 12 residues. Trimming at V came to 7 bases and at J to 7 bases, leaving 7 bases not matched to a gene. Germline assignment: CDR1 SQVTM and CDR2 ANQGSEA. The CDR3: CSASAGGNEQYF. The CDR3 bases are TGCAGCGCTTCAGCGGGAGGGAATGAGCAGTACTTC.

V gene TRBV11-2 combines with J gene TRBJ1-4, with D perhaps matching TRBD1 (5 bases). Germline assignment: CDR1 SGHAT and CDR2 FQNNGV. The CDR3 has 16 residues. Trimming removed 8 bases at V and 14 bases at J, with 30 bases between. In nucleotides, the CDR3 is TGTGCCAGCTCCTCTCGTGCCGGGACCGCATTTGTAGCGCTGTTTTTT. This translates into CASSSRAGTAFVALFF.

This chain links TRBV19 with TRBJ1-3; D remains ambiguous. V lost 6 bases, J lost 2 bases, and 5 bases lay in between. The CDR3 is made up of 12 amino acids. Looked up from germline, CDR1 is LNHDA and CDR2 is SQIVND (reference sequence). Here the CDR3 reads CASSPPGNTIYF. CDR3 DNA: TGTGCCAGTAGCCCACCTGGAAACACCATATATTTT. The variable domain in full, completed from reference TRBV19 and TRBJ1-3, reads DGGITQSPKYLFRKEGQNVTLSCEQNLNHDAMYWYRQDPGQGLRLIYYSQIVNDFQKGDIAEGYSVSREKKESFPLTVTSAQKNPTAFYLCASSPPGNTIYFGEGSWLTVV.

This clonotype was picked up many times. The gene calls are TRBV5-6 and TRBJ2-3, with 9 positions matching TRBD2. The CDR3 has 14 amino acids. Germline V gene sequence: CDR1 SGHDT, CDR2 YYEEEE. Losses at the gene ends were 4 bases for V and 1 base for J; bases not matched to a gene: 1. The CDR3 DNA reads as TGTGCCAGCAGCGGACTAGCGCGCACAGATACGCAGTATTTT. This sequence encodes CASSGLARTDTQYF. The variable domain in full, completed from reference TRBV5-6 and TRBJ2-3, reads DAGVTQSPTHLIKTRGQQVTLRCSPKSGHDTVSWYQQALGQGPQFIFQYYEEEERQRGNFPDRFSGHQFPNYSSELNVNALLLGDSALYLCASSGLARTDTQYFGPGTRLTVL.

This clonotype was recorded a few times. A junction end diverges from the germline sequence, so it may reflect a read error. This chain connects TRBV5-1 to TRBJ1-2; tentatively, D is TRBD1 (6 bases). CDR3 length: 14 residues. Germline V CDR1 and CDR2: SGHRS, YFSETQ. The CDR3 DNA reads TGCGCCAGCTCCCCGGGGACATCCCTTTATGGCTGCACCTTC. Its translation is CASSPGTSLYGCTF.

Points on this clonotype: This sequence may be a read error, since a much larger clone differs from it by one base. As the CDR3 is not closed by the conserved phenylalanine or tryptophan, this likely results from a read error. V is TRBV7-8 and J is TRBJ2-1; TRBD2 matches 7 bases. Germline V gene data show CDR1 as SGHVS and CDR2 as FQNEAQ. The CDR3 has 12 residues. Written as DNA, the CDR3 is TGTGCTAGCAGCTTAGACGGGGGGAAGCAGTTCCTC. It encodes CASSLDGGKQFL.

The CDR3 is CASSSLGGRADTEAFF. CDR3 coding DNA: TGCGCCAGCAGCTCTTTAGGTGGCAGGGCGGACACTGAAGCTTTCTTT. The chain recombines TRBV5-1 with TRBJ1-1, with D maybe TRBD1 (5 bases). The germline gives CDR1 SGHRS, CDR2 YFSETQ. The V gene lost 3 bases and the J gene lost 3 bases, with 18 bases spanning the gap. The CDR3 consists of 16 residues.

This clonotype was detected many times. The rearrangement uses TRBV7-9 and TRBJ1-1, with TRBD1 identical over 10 bases. Germline-derived CDR1 and CDR2 are SEHNR and FQNEAQ (reference sequence). The CDR3 length is 14 residues. V gave up 4 bases and J gave up 4 bases; unmatched junction bases: 3. The CDR3 sequence: CASSSWTGGTEAFF. The CDR3 DNA sequence: TGTGCCAGCAGCTCTTGGACAGGGGGCACTGAAGCTTTCTTT.

The sample holds many counts of this clonotype. The chain is built from TRBV4-3 and TRBJ1-1; no clear D gene. Trimming removed 4 bases at V and 6 bases at J, with 18 bases between. The germline CDR1 and CDR2 sequences are LGHNA and YSLEER. CDR3 length equals 15 residues. CDR3 bases: TGCGCCAGCAGCCGCGGCGTGGGTCATGGGGCTGAAGCTTTCTTT. This translates into CASSRGVGHGAEAFF.

This clonotype was counted at least ten times. The chain is built from TRBV20-1 and TRBJ2-1; maybe TRBD2 (7 bases). CDR3 length: 12 residues. The germline V gene encodes CDR1 DFQATT and CDR2 SNEGSKA (reference sequence). V was shortened by 2 bases and J by 9 bases, with 11 bases between the two germline ends. CDR3 DNA: TGCAGTGCTAGACGGGGGGCAGGTGAGCAGTTCTTC. This translates into CSARRGAGEQFF.

This clonotype was seen ten or more times. J is TRBJ2-1 and V is TRBV6-2 or TRBV6-3, with D hard to call. V was pared by 2 bases and J by 10 bases, with 9 bases between. The CDR3 is 12 residues long. The V gene's germline CDR1 is MNHEY and CDR2 SVGEGT. This chain's CDR3 is CASSYQSNEQFF. CDR3 DNA sequence: TGTGCCAGCAGTTACCAGTCAAACGAGCAGTTCTTC.